A single sample gave rise to the 27 T cell receptor beta chains below, sequenced in a study of CD8+ T cells in alopecia areata. Treatment described: oral pan-JAK inhibitor, 5-10 mg twice daily. Reverse transcribed after extraction, RNA yielded cDNA as the sequencing template. Sequencing used immunoSEQ multiplex PCR; TCRdb keeps in-frame clones, though not all of them. The sample consists of 170,000 or so clones, around 58% of them appearing once. This sample comprised CD8+ T cells sorted from blood, obtained at week 24, from a patient treated with tofacitinib. These receptors came from a human donor with alopecia areata.

This chain links TRBV29-1 with TRBJ1-3; no clear D. Trimming took off 3 bases at V and 1 base at J, with 7 bases between the two ends. CDR3 length: 13 amino acids. Germline CDR1 and CDR2: SQVTM and ANQGSEA. CDR3 in DNA: TGCAGCGTTGACGCGGATTCTGGAAACACCATATATTTT. Its translation: CSVDADSGNTIYF.

The CDR3 reads CAWSGGPGGFHEQYF. The CDR3 bases are TGTGCCTGGAGTGGGGGTCCAGGGGGCTTCCACGAGCAGTACTTC. The chain combines TRBV30 with TRBJ2-7; 8 bases are shared with TRBD1. After removal of 1 base from V and 5 bases from J, the junction contained 10 bases not matched to a gene. Germline V gene sequence: CDR1 GTSNPN, CDR2 SVGIG (reference sequence). CDR3 size: 15 residues.

This clone was counted a few times. J is TRBJ2-4 and V is TRBV13; D perhaps matches TRBD2 (6 bases). CDR3 length: 13 amino acids. Germline loops: CDR1 PRHDT, CDR2 FYEKMQ (reference sequence). V shed 0 bases and J shed 8 bases, with 8 bases lying between them. The CDR3 region is CASSLGWEDIQYF. The CDR3 DNA sequence: TGTGCCAGCAGCTTAGGTTGGGAGGACATTCAGTACTTC.

This clone occurred a few times. The rearrangement joins TRBV5-6 to TRBJ2-5, with TRBD1 identical over 8 bases. V lost 3 bases to trimming and J lost 3 bases; unmatched junction nucleotides: 4. This CDR3 spans 14 amino acids. CDR1 and CDR2 (germline): SGHDT, YYEEEE. CDR3 protein: CASSYGTGEETQYF. The CDR3 DNA reads as TGTGCCAGCAGCTATGGGACAGGCGAAGAGACCCAGTACTTC.

The chain employs TRBV9 and TRBJ2-2; 10 bases map to TRBD1. After removal of 3 bases from V and 6 bases from J, the junction contained 8 bases not matched to a gene. Germline V gene lookup returns CDR1 SGDLS and CDR2 YYNGEE. The CDR3 runs 16 residues. DNA for the CDR3: TGTGCCAGCAGCGGGTCCCGGGACAGGGGTCCCGGGGAGCTGTTTTTT. Translated: CASSGSRDRGPGELFF.

The rearrangement uses TRBV5-6 and TRBJ2-7, with a weak D call TRBD1 (5 bases). The germline gives CDR1 SGHDT, CDR2 YYEEEE. Trimming cost V 4 bases and J 1 base, with 12 bases left between them. The CDR3 has 14 amino acids. CDR3 coding DNA: TGTGCCAGCAGCGGCTGGGGCGGATCCTACGAGCAGTACTTC. Its translation is CASSGWGGSYEQYF.

The chain has TRBV5-1 and TRBJ2-6, with D tentatively TRBD1 or TRBD2 (5 bases each). V lost 3 bases, J lost 0 bases, and 16 bases lay in between. This CDR3 contains 18 residues. From germline, CDR1 is SGHRS and CDR2 YFSETQ. The CDR3 sequence: CASSWDRDGSSGANVLTF. The CDR3 nucleotides read TGCGCCAGCAGCTGGGATAGGGACGGCAGCTCTGGGGCCAACGTCCTGACTTTC.

This rearrangement joins TRBV6-1 to TRBJ1-6, with D possibly being TRBD1 (5 bases). From germline, CDR1 is MNHNS and CDR2 SASEGT. The CDR3 loop spans 13 amino acids. V was clipped by 3 bases and J by 10 bases, with 10 bases between them. Here the CDR3 reads CASSDRENSPLHF. The CDR3 DNA reads as TGTGCCAGCAGTGACAGGGAAAACTCACCCCTCCACTTT.

Points on this clone: The conserved phenylalanine or tryptophan normally closing the CDR3 is absent here, so this likely arose from a read error. Because the CDR3's place on the DNA is in doubt, the DNA is left out and the CDR3 is given as listed by TCRdb. This chain links TRBV20-1 with TRBJ1-1; TRBD1, as called in the table, went unchecked against the DNA. CDR1 is DFQATT and CDR2 is SNEGSKA in the germline V gene (reference sequence). The CDR3 extends over 10 residues, inclusive of both ends. CDR3 sequence: CRRAYGQGDL.

The chain recombines TRBV7-6 with TRBJ2-2, with unresolved D. The ends were cut back, 3 bases at V and 2 bases at J, with 7 bases in the middle. The germline CDR1 and CDR2 sequences are SGHVS and FNYEAQ. The CDR3 is made up of 14 amino acids. Here the CDR3 reads CASSFAGNTGELFF. The CDR3 nucleotides read TGTGCCAGCAGCTTCGCCGGAAACACCGGGGAGCTGTTTTTT.

This sequence joins TRBV29-1 and TRBJ2-5; tentative D call: TRBD2 (6 bases). The DNA matches TRBJ2-7 better at its end, which makes the J call doubtful. Germline assignment: CDR1 SQVTM and CDR2 ANQGSEA. The CDR3 loop spans 13 amino acids. CDR3 residues: CSVTGLRNFEQYF. The CDR3 DNA reads as TGCAGCGTCACGGGACTCCGAAACTTCGAGCAGTACTTC.

This rearrangement joins TRBV5-1 to TRBJ2-2; 8 bases map to TRBD2. In germline, CDR1 is SGHRS, CDR2 YFSETQ. CDR3 length: 16 residues. Losses at the gene ends were 4 bases for V and 7 bases for J; bases not matched to a gene: 12. The CDR3 loop reads CASSPRISGVNGELFF. The CDR3 DNA sequence: TGCGCCAGCAGCCCCCGCATTAGCGGGGTGAACGGGGAGCTGTTTTTT.

The chain has TRBV19 and TRBJ2-7; D not resolved. V shed 4 bases and J shed 4 bases, with 8 bases lying between them. Germline values: CDR1 LNHDA, CDR2 SQIVND (reference sequence). The CDR3 consists of 12 residues. CDR3 nucleotide sequence: TGTGCCAGTAGTAACGGATGGTACGAGCAGTACTTC. Translation gives CASSNGWYEQYF.

CDR3 bases: TGTGCCAGCAGCTTGCAGGGGAACACCGGGGAGCTGTTTTTT. Its translation is CASSLQGNTGELFF. The rearrangement joins TRBV5-6 to TRBJ2-2; tentative D call: TRBD1 (5 bases). Deletions cut 1 base from V and 1 base from J, with 5 bases between. Per the germline V gene, CDR1 is SGHDT and CDR2 is YYEEEE. This CDR3 region has 14 residues.

V and J are TRBV15 and TRBJ2-5; D is possibly TRBD2 (6 bases). This CDR3 is built from 15 residues. The germline V gene has CDR1 LNHNV and CDR2 YYDKDF (reference sequence). Trimming took 5 bases from V and 5 from J, leaving 18 bases between them. The CDR3 sequence is CATSEGTVAGETQYF. The CDR3, as DNA: TGTGCCACCAGCGAAGGGACCGTCGCGGGGGAGACCCAGTACTTC. The whole variable domain, remainder taken from reference TRBV15 and TRBJ2-5, is DAMVIQNPRYQVTQFGKPVTLSCSQTLNHNVMYWYQQKSSQAPKLLFHYYDKDFNNEADTPDNFQSRRPNTSFCFLDIRSPGLGDTAMYLCATSEGTVAGETQYFGPGTRLLVL.

The chain is built from TRBV7-3 and TRBJ2-5; 10 bases are a match to TRBD1. Germline trimming cut 4 bases from V and 3 bases from J; bases unmatched to any gene: 2. Germline CDR1 and CDR2: SGHTA and FQGTGA. CDR3 length: 14 residues. DNA of the CDR3: TGTGCCAGCAGCTGGACAGGGGGTGAAGAGACCCAGTACTTC. Residues: CASSWTGGEETQYF.

This chain links TRBV29-1 with TRBJ2-3, with D possibly being TRBD1 (6 bases). There are 10 residues in the CDR3. The V end was cut by 7 bases, the J end by 6 bases, with 8 bases between. Per germline, CDR1 SQVTM and CDR2 ANQGSEA. The CDR3 reads CSAQGDTQYF. CDR3 DNA: TGCAGCGCCCAGGGGGATACGCAGTATTTT.

CDR3 nucleotide sequence: TGTGCCAGCAGCTTAGCGAGGACGGGATACGAGCAGTACTTC. It translates to CASSLARTGYEQYF. The chain is built from TRBV7-9 and TRBJ2-7; possibly TRBD2 for D (5 bases). Deletions cut 0 bases from V and 4 bases from J, with 10 bases between. In germline, CDR1 is SEHNR, CDR2 FQNEAQ (reference sequence). The length of the CDR3 is 14 residues.

This sequence joins TRBV5-6 and TRBJ1-4; no firm D call. Between the trimmed V and J ends, which lost 2 bases and 7 bases, there was a span of 6 bases. The CDR3 totals 12 residues. CDR1 SGHDT and CDR2 YYEEEE come from the germline V gene. The CDR3 nucleotides are TGTGCCAGCAGCTTCGGTTCTGAAAAACTGTTTTTT. It encodes CASSFGSEKLFF.

This chain uses TRBV27 with TRBJ1-1; D possibly corresponds to TRBD1 (6 bases). The germline gives CDR1 MNHEY, CDR2 SMNVEV (reference sequence). Trimming stripped 5 bases from V and 3 bases from J, with 13 bases between. CDR3 length equals 14 residues. In DNA form, the CDR3 reads TGTGCCAGCAGTGGGAACAGGGTTGACACTGAAGCTTTCTTT. Its translation: CASSGNRVDTEAFF.

The chain is built from TRBV6-6 and TRBJ1-2; unclear D gene. Germline V CDR1 and CDR2: MNHNY, SVGAGI (reference sequence). The CDR3 runs 12 residues. Trimming left V 0 bases short and J 6 bases short, with 5 bases between. CDR3 sequence (DNA): TGTGCCAGCAGTTACTCGTTAGATGGCTACACCTTC. This translates into CASSYSLDGYTF.

This sequence joins TRBV5-1 and TRBJ1-2; TRBD1 matches 9 bases. The CDR3 is made up of 16 amino acids. In germline, CDR1 is SGHRS, CDR2 YFSETQ. After removal of 0 bases from V and 3 bases from J, the junction contained 6 bases not matched to a gene. CDR3 sequence (DNA): TGCGCCAGCAGCTTGGAGGGACAGGGAGACCACTATGGCTACACCTTC. Its protein product is CASSLEGQGDHYGYTF.

This chain joins TRBV2 and TRBJ2-7, with 11 bases that match TRBD2. Trimming cost V 1 base and J 3 bases; bases outside gene matches: 2. The CDR3 runs 15 residues. In germline, CDR1 is SNHLY, CDR2 FYNNEI. CDR3 amino acids: CASSEVGTSGYEQYF. The CDR3, as DNA: TGTGCCAGCAGTGAAGTAGGGACTAGCGGCTACGAGCAGTACTTC.

CDR3 amino acids: CASSRDPGTDTQYF. In DNA form, the CDR3 reads TGCGCCAGCAGCCGAGATCCTGGCACAGATACGCAGTATTTT. The chain recombines TRBV5-1 with TRBJ2-3; D unclear. Trimming cost V 4 bases and J 1 base, with 10 bases left between them. This CDR3 region has 14 residues. Germline V gene data show CDR1 as SGHRS and CDR2 as YFSETQ.

This chain uses TRBV13 with TRBJ1-2; tentative D call: TRBD1 (6 bases). The CDR3 is 15 amino acids. The V gene's germline CDR1 is PRHDT and CDR2 FYEKMQ (reference sequence). The ends were cut back, 4 bases at V and 2 bases at J, with 14 bases in the middle. Here the CDR3 reads CASSSTGTGNYGYTF. In DNA, the CDR3 is TGTGCCAGCAGCTCAACTGGAACAGGGAACTATGGCTACACCTTC.

DNA for the CDR3: TGTGCCTGGAGTGTCTTGGGGGCCAGTGAGCAGTACTTC. It codes for CAWSVLGASEQYF. This chain connects TRBV30 to TRBJ2-7, with D tentatively TRBD1 (6 bases). V was clipped by 0 bases and J by 7 bases, with 13 bases between them. This CDR3 is 13 amino acids long. Germline V gene sequence: CDR1 GTSNPN, CDR2 SVGIG (reference sequence).

The chain carries TRBV5-1 and TRBJ2-7; D is unclear. The CDR3 has 14 residues. V lost 3 bases and J 2 bases, leaving 12 bases between the germline ends. CDR1 SGHRS and CDR2 YFSETQ come from the germline V gene. The DNA of the CDR3 is TGCGCCAGCAGCTGGGCAGATCCTACCTACGAGCAGTACTTC. Its translation is CASSWADPTYEQYF.